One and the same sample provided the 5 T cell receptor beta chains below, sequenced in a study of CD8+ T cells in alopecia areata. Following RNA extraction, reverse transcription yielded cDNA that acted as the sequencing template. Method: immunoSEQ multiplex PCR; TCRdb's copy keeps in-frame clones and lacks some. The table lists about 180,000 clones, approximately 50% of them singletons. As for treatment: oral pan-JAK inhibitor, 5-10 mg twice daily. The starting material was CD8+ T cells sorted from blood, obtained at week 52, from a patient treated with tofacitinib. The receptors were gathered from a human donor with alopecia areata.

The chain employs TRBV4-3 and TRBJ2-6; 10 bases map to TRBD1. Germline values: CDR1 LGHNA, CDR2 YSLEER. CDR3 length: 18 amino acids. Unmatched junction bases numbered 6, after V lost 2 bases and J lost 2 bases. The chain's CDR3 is CASSQTPGQGTGANVLTF. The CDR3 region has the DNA TGCGCCAGCAGCCAAACCCCGGGACAGGGGACTGGGGCCAACGTCCTGACTTTC.

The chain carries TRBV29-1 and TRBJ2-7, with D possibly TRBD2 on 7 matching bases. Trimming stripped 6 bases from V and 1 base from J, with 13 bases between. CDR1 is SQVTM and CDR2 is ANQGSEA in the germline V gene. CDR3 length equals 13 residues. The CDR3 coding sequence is TGCAGCGTGAGGGGGGGCCAATCCTACGAGCAGTACTTC. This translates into CSVRGGQSYEQYF.

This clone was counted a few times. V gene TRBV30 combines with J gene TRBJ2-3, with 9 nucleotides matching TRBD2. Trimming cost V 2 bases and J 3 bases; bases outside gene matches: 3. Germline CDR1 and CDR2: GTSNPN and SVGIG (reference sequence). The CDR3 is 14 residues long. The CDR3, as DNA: TGTGCCTGGAGTAGGCGGGAGGGGACAGATACGCAGTATTTT. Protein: CAWSRREGTDTQYF.

CDR3 amino acids: CASSDRGVHEQYF. The DNA for the CDR3 is TGTGCCAGCAGTGACCGGGGGGTCCACGAGCAGTACTTC. The genes are TRBV6-5 and TRBJ2-7; TRBD2 matches at 7 bases. CDR1 is MNHEY and CDR2 is SVGAGI in the germline V gene. The CDR3 totals 13 residues. With V trimmed by 5 bases and J by 5 bases, 6 bases remained unmatched.

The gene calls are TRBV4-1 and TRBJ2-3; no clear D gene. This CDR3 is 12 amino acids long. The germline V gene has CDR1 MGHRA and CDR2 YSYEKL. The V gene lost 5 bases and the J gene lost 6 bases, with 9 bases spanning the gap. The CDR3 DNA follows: TGCGCCAGCAGCGGAAACCGGGATACGCAGTATTTT. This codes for CASSGNRDTQYF.